Following are 13 T cell receptor beta chains from one sample sequenced in a study of breast tumors, draining lymph nodes, adjacent tissues. Axillary draining lymph nodes of breast cancer patients supplied the node samples. In TCRdb, the multiplex PCR reads were re-called with MiXCR into one record per CDR3 protein. The sample records 200,000 or so distinct CDR3 sequences, around 29% being singletons. Material for sequencing was axillary lymph node tissue. These receptors originate from a female donor with breast cancer. Some clones in this sample may be carry-over from other donors' samples.

This clonotype has at least ten counts. The rearrangement links TRBV20-1 to TRBJ1-6, with D perhaps TRBD1 (5 bases). V was trimmed by 3 bases and J by 7 bases, leaving 10 bases between them. Looked up from germline, CDR1 is DFQATT and CDR2 is SNEGSKA (reference sequence). This CDR3 comprises 13 residues. CDR3 amino acids: CSARDTSNSPLHF. The DNA for the CDR3 is TGCAGTGCTAGGGACACATCGAATTCACCCCTCCACTTT.

V usage is TRBV7-7 and J usage is TRBJ2-1; 9 bases map to TRBD2. From germline, CDR1 is SSHAT and CDR2 FNYEAQ (reference sequence). The CDR3 contains 11 residues. DNA for the CDR3: TGTGCTAGCTCCAATAGCGGGGGAAAGTTCTTC. This gives the protein CASSNSGGKFF.

A few counts support this clonotype. This may arise from a read error, as a much more abundant clone is one base away. The chain has TRBV5-5 and TRBJ1-6, with D maybe TRBD1 (6 bases). V gave up 1 base and J gave up 8 bases, with 13 bases separating them. CDR1 is SGHKS and CDR2 is YYEKEE in the germline V gene (reference sequence). The CDR3 extends over 15 amino acids. CDR3 in amino acids: CASSLNRARDSPLHF. The CDR3 coding sequence is TGTGCCAGCAGCTTGAACAGGGCCAGGGATTCACCCCTCCACTTT.

As to this clonotype: Just one base apart from a much larger clone, this may be a read error. This chain connects TRBV5-4 to TRBJ2-5, with D perhaps matching TRBD2 (5 bases). The CDR3 totals 15 residues. Per the germline V gene, CDR1 is SGHNT and CDR2 is YYREEE (reference sequence). With 1 base removed from V and 4 bases from J, the gap between germline ends came to 14 bases. In DNA form, the CDR3 reads TGTGCCAGCAGCTTGTCGCAGGCAGAGGGAGAGACCCAGTACTTC. It encodes CASSLSQAEGETQYF.

This clonotype was detected only a few times. A read error may explain this, as a much larger clone is one base away. V is TRBV20-1 and J is TRBJ2-5; 8 bases line up with TRBD2. CDR1 and CDR2 (germline): DFQATT, SNEGSKA (reference sequence). The CDR3 is 12 residues long. The CDR3 loop is CSAPGQRETPYF. CDR3 DNA: TGCAGTGCGCCAGGACAGCGGGAGACCCCGTACTTC.

The rearrangement links TRBV20-1 to TRBJ2-7; 9 nucleotides match TRBD2. CDR1 and CDR2 (germline): DFQATT, SNEGSKA (reference sequence). V lost 0 bases to trimming and J lost 0 bases; unmatched junction nucleotides: 3. The CDR3 is 15 amino acids. For the CDR3, the DNA is TGCAGTGCTAGAGATCTAGCGGGAAGCTCCTACGAGCAGTACTTC. Protein: CSARDLAGSSYEQYF.

This clonotype was seen at least ten times. The rearrangement links TRBV5-1 to TRBJ1-2; 7 nucleotides align to TRBD1. The CDR3 totals 19 residues. With 2 bases clipped from V and 2 bases from J, the junction kept 18 bases outside the gene matches. Looked up from germline, CDR1 is SGHRS and CDR2 is YFSETQ. CDR3 nucleotide sequence: TGCGCCAGCAGCTTTCTCCCTAAGATACAGGGGACACCCAACTATGGCTACACCTTC. Residues: CASSFLPKIQGTPNYGYTF.

Ten or more counts support this clonotype. The CDR3 bases are TGTGCCACCAGCAGACCCGCTAGAACAACTAGCACAGATACGCAGTATTTT. As protein: CATSRPARTTSTDTQYF. The rearrangement uses TRBV15 and TRBJ2-3; D is unresolved. There are 17 residues in the CDR3. The germline CDR1 and CDR2 sequences are LNHNV and YYDKDF (reference sequence). V lost 2 bases and J 0 bases, leaving 15 bases between the germline ends. The full variable domain, completed using reference TRBV15 and TRBJ2-3, is DAMVIQNPRYQVTQFGKPVTLSCSQTLNHNVMYWYQQKSSQAPKLLFHYYDKDFNNEADTPDNFQSRRPNTSFCFLDIRSPGLGDTAMYLCATSRPARTTSTDTQYFGPGTRLTVL.

This clonotype was counted ten times or more. The chain combines TRBV6-5 with TRBJ2-2; D is ambiguous. V dropped 6 bases and J dropped 6 bases, with 11 bases sitting between them. CDR1 is MNHEY, CDR2 SVGAGI, per germline. The CDR3 runs 13 residues. The CDR3 spells CASSSYSAGELFF. The CDR3 DNA reads TGTGCCAGCAGCTCGTATTCGGCCGGGGAGCTGTTTTTT.

This clonotype was recorded many times. This sequence joins TRBV2 and TRBJ2-1; TRBD2 matches at 11 bases. Losses at the gene ends were 6 bases for V and 7 bases for J; bases not matched to a gene: 11. The CDR3 spans 16 residues. CDR1 is SNHLY and CDR2 is FYNNEI in the germline V gene. The CDR3 loop reads CASSFLAGGLGNEQFF. The CDR3 nucleotides are TGTGCCAGCAGCTTTCTAGCGGGGGGCCTAGGTAATGAGCAGTTCTTC.

This clonotype was found many times. The genes are TRBV2 and TRBJ2-7; no reliable D call. The CDR3 totals 14 residues. CDR1 and CDR2 from the germline V gene are SNHLY and FYNNEI. V dropped 3 bases and J dropped 0 bases, with 9 bases sitting between them. The CDR3 here is CASSEGISSYEQYF. CDR3 in DNA: TGTGCCAGCAGTGAGGGGATAAGCTCCTACGAGCAGTACTTC. The variable domain in full, completed from reference TRBV2 and TRBJ2-7, reads EPEVTQTPSHQVTQMGQEVILRCVPISNHLYFYWYRQILGQKVEFLVSFYNNEISEKSEIFDDQFSVERPDGSNFTLKIRSTKLEDSAMYFCASSEGISSYEQYFGPGTRLTVT.

This chain links TRBV19 with TRBJ1-5; perhaps TRBD1 as D (6 bases). Trimming stripped 9 bases from V and 4 bases from J, with 7 bases between. Germline CDR1 LNHDA, CDR2 SQIVND (reference sequence). The CDR3 totals 11 residues. The CDR3 loop reads CARGGNQPQHF. The CDR3 region has the DNA TGTGCCAGAGGGGGAAATCAGCCCCAGCATTTT.

This clonotype was recorded at least ten times. The CDR3 region has the DNA TGTGCCAGCTCACCATCAGGCTCTACTCCCGGGCAGTACTTC. Its protein product is CASSPSGSTPGQYF. The J gene is TRBJ2-7, the V gene TRBV18; unclear D gene. Germline values: CDR1 KGHSH, CDR2 LQKENI. V was cut by 2 bases and J by 9 bases, with 17 bases left in between. This CDR3 region has 14 residues.